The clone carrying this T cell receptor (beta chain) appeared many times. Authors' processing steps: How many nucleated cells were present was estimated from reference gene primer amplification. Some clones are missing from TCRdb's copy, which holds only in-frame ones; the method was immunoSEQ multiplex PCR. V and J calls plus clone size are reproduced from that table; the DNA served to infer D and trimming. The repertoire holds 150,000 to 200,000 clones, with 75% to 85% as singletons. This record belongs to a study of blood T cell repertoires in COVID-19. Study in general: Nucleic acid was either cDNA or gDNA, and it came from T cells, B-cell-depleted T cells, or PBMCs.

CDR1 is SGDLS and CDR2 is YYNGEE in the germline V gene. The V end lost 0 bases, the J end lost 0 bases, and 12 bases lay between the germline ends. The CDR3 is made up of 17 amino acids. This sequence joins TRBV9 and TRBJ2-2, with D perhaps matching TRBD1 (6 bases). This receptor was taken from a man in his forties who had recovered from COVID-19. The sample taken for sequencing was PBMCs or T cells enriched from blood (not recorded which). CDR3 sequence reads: CASSVGRDRSNTGELFF. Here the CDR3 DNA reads TGTGCCAGCAGCGTAGGCCGTGACAGGTCGAACACCGGGGAGCTGTTTTTT.